This T cell receptor (beta chain) was identified in a study of control samples from healthy donors and cancer patients. Clones were sequenced by immunoSEQ multiplex PCR, and TCRdb holds only the in-frame ones, with some missing. The repertoire holds 120,000 or so clones, 87% seen once, with over 7.5% in the top ten. The source material was blood. The TCR was taken from a man aged 35-49 years in good health.

Written as DNA, the CDR3 is TGTGCCAGCCACCCTGGGGGCCACAGCACAGATACGCAGTATTTT. Protein: CASHPGGHSTDTQYF. The chain employs TRBV5-4 and TRBJ2-3; D perhaps matches TRBD1 (6 bases). Trimming shortened V by 7 bases and J by 0 bases, and 15 bases separated the two germline ends. The CDR3 loop spans 15 amino acids. Per germline, CDR1 SGHNT and CDR2 YYREEE (reference sequence).